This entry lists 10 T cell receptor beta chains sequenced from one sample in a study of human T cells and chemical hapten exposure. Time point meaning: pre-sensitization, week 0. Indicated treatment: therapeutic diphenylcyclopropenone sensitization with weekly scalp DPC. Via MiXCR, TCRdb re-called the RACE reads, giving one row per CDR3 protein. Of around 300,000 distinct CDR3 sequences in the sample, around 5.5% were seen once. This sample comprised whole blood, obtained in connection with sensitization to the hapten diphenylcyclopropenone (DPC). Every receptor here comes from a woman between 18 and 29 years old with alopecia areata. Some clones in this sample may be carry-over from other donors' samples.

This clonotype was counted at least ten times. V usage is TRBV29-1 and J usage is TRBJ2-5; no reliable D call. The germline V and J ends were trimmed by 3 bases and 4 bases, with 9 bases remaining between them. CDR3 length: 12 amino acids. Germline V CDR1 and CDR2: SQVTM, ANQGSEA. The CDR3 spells CSVESKTETQYF. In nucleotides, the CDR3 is TGCAGCGTTGAGTCCAAGACAGAGACCCAGTACTTC.

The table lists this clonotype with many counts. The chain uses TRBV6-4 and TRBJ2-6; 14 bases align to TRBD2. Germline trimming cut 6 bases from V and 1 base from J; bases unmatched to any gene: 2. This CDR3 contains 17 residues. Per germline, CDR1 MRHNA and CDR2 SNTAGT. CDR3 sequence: CASSGTSGRSGANVLTF. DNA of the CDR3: TGTGCCAGCAGCGGGACTAGCGGGAGATCTGGGGCCAACGTCCTGACTTTC.

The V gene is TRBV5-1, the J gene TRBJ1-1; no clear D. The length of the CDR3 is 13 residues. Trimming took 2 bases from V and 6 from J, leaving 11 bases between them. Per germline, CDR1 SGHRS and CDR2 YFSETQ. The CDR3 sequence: CASSFEGKAEAFF. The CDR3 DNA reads TGCGCCAGCAGCTTCGAAGGGAAGGCTGAAGCTTTCTTT.

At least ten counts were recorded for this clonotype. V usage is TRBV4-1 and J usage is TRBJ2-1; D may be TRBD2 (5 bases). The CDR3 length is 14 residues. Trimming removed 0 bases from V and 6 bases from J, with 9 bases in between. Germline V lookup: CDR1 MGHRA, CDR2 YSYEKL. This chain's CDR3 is CASSQDSVGNEQFF. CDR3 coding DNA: TGCGCCAGCAGCCAAGATAGCGTCGGCAATGAGCAGTTCTTC.

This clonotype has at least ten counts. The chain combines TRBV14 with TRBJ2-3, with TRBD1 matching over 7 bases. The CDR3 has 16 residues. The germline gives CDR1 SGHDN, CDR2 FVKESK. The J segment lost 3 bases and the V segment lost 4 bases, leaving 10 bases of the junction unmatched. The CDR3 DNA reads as TGTGCCAGCAGCCGGACCCTGGACAGGTCGACAGATACGCAGTATTTT. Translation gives CASSRTLDRSTDTQYF.

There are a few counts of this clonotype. In DNA form, the CDR3 reads TGCAGTGCTTCTACAGGGGGGATTTTAAGGGAGCAGTACTTC. Protein: CSASTGGILREQYF. This chain connects TRBV20-1 to TRBJ2-7; TRBD1 matches at 8 bases. V was pared by 5 bases and J by 7 bases, with 13 bases of the junction left unmatched. The CDR3 length is 14 residues. CDR1 and CDR2 (germline): DFQATT, SNEGSKA (reference sequence).

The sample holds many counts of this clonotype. DNA of the CDR3: TGTGCCAGCAGTTTAGGGGACGGAAGCACAGATACGCAGTATTTT. Protein sequence: CASSLGDGSTDTQYF. V gene TRBV12-3 or TRBV12-4 combines with J gene TRBJ2-3, with D possibly being TRBD1 or TRBD2 (5 bases each). Trimming took 1 base from V and 0 from J, leaving 8 bases between them. The CDR3 is 15 amino acids.

The CDR3 reads CSVDSGFYGYTF. CDR3 in DNA: TGCAGCGTTGATTCCGGATTCTATGGCTACACCTTC. This sequence joins TRBV29-1 and TRBJ1-2; D not resolved. Germline values: CDR1 SQVTM, CDR2 ANQGSEA. The CDR3 runs to 12 residues. V shed 3 bases and J shed 4 bases, with 9 bases lying between them.

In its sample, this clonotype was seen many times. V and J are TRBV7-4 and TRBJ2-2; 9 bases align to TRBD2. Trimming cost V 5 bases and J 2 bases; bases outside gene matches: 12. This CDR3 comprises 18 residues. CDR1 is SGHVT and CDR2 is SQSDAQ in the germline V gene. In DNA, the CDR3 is TGTGCCAGCAGCCGTGAAGGCGGGGGGGCACCTAACACCGGGGAGCTGTTTTTT. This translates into CASSREGGGAPNTGELFF.

In DNA form, the CDR3 reads TGTGCCAGCCTACGGCCGGGCGGGGCCCAGCATTTT. Amino acids: CASLRPGGAQHF. This chain joins TRBV6-2 or TRBV6-3 and TRBJ1-5; unclear D gene. The CDR3 consists of 12 residues. Germline loops: CDR1 MNHEY, CDR2 SVGEGT. Deletions cut 8 bases from V and 11 bases from J, with 16 bases between.